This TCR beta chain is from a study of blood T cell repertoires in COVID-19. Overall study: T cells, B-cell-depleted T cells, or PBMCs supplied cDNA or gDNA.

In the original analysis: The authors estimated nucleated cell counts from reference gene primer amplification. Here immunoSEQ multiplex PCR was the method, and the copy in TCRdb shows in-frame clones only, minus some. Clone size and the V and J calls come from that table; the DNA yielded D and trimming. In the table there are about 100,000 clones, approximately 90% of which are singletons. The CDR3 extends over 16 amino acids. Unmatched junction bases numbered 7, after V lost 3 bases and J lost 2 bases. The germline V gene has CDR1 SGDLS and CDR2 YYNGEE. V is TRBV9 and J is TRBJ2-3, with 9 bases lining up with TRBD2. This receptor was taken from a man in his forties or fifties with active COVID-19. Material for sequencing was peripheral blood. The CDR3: CASSGRTSAYTDTQYF. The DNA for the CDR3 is TGTGCCAGCAGCGGCCGGACTAGCGCGTACACAGATACGCAGTATTTT.